One and the same sample provided the 32 T cell receptor beta chains below, sequenced in a study of T cell changes during pregnancy in multiple sclerosis. Clones were read by immunoSEQ multiplex PCR, and TCRdb kept only the in-frame ones, dropping some. The sample lists tens of thousands of clones, just over 90% occurring once. Sequenced material: peripheral blood, taken in the second trimester of pregnancy. Receptors originate from a female donor with multiple sclerosis, enrolled in a pregnancy study.

The V gene is TRBV25-1, the J gene TRBJ2-6, with TRBD1 matching 7 bases. Germline CDR1 MGHDK, CDR2 SYGVNS. The CDR3 is 18 amino acids. V gave up 3 bases and J gave up 2 bases; unmatched junction bases: 10. The CDR3 loop is CASSDTLQGLAGANVLTF. The CDR3 nucleotides are TGTGCCAGCAGTGATACCCTACAGGGGCTGGCTGGGGCCAACGTCCTGACTTTC.

The rearrangement joins TRBV5-4 to TRBJ1-3; possibly TRBD1 for D (6 bases). Germline assignment: CDR1 SGHNT and CDR2 YYREEE (reference sequence). This CDR3 is 16 amino acids long. V was shortened by 0 bases and J by 1 base, with 11 bases between the two germline ends. DNA of the CDR3: TGTGCCAGCAGCTTGGGAGGGGGACGTTCTGGAAACACCATATATTTT. Its protein product is CASSLGGGRSGNTIYF.

V and J are TRBV10-3 and TRBJ1-2, with D hard to call. This CDR3 is built from 16 residues. The germline gives CDR1 ENHRY, CDR2 SYGVKD. Trimming removed 5 bases at V and 1 base at J, with 17 bases between. CDR3 in DNA: TGTGCCATCAGTCCGGAGAAGACGGACTATAACTATGGCTACACCTTC. Translation: CAISPEKTDYNYGYTF.

The chain carries TRBV29-1 and TRBJ2-7, with 12 bases identical to TRBD2. The CDR3 runs to 13 residues. With V trimmed by 8 bases and J by 6 bases, 8 bases remained unmatched. The germline CDR1 and CDR2 sequences are SQVTM and ANQGSEA. The CDR3: CSTIGLAGSEQYF. CDR3 DNA sequence: TGCAGCACCATCGGACTAGCGGGAAGCGAGCAGTACTTC.

This chain connects TRBV30 to TRBJ1-6; D may be TRBD1 (5 bases). The CDR3 spans 13 residues. Trimming cost V 5 bases and J 8 bases, with 13 bases left between them. Germline V gene data show CDR1 as GTSNPN and CDR2 as SVGIG (reference sequence). The CDR3 bases are TGTGCCTGGGGGCAGGGTGGGGATTCACCCCTCCACTTT. Residues: CAWGQGGDSPLHF.

The chain carries TRBV30 and TRBJ1-2, with D perhaps TRBD1 (5 bases). There are 15 residues in the CDR3. In germline, CDR1 is GTSNPN, CDR2 SVGIG (reference sequence). V dropped 4 bases and J dropped 2 bases, with 17 bases sitting between them. The CDR3 DNA is TGTGCCTGGACAATCCCCCCGACAGCCAACTATGGCTACACCTTC. Protein product: CAWTIPPTANYGYTF.

The rearrangement links TRBV5-4 to TRBJ1-1; 9 nucleotides agree with TRBD1. CDR3 length equals 15 residues. From germline, CDR1 is SGHNT and CDR2 YYREEE (reference sequence). Losses at the gene ends were 3 bases for V and 5 bases for J; bases not matched to a gene: 8. In DNA form, the CDR3 reads TGTGCCAGCAGCTCAATACAGGGGGCTGGAACTGAAGCTTTCTTT. It yields the protein CASSSIQGAGTEAFF.

The chain links TRBV5-5 to TRBJ2-5, with D unresolved. Germline V gene lookup returns CDR1 SGHKS and CDR2 YYEKEE (reference sequence). Trimming removed 1 base from V and 2 bases from J, with 6 bases in between. The CDR3 is 13 residues long. CDR3 bases: TGTGCCAGCAGCTTGCCAGGACAAGAGACCCAGTACTTC. Translated: CASSLPGQETQYF.

In its sample, this clone was seen a few times. This rearrangement joins TRBV5-4 to TRBJ1-2; TRBD1 might be the D (5 bases). Germline V lookup: CDR1 SGHNT, CDR2 YYREEE (reference sequence). The V end lost 0 bases, the J end lost 4 bases, and 7 bases lay between the germline ends. The CDR3 totals 13 residues. The CDR3 loop reads CASSLEGPYGYTF. In DNA form, the CDR3 reads TGTGCCAGCAGCTTGGAGGGGCCCTATGGCTACACCTTC. Looking up the rest from reference TRBV5-4 and TRBJ1-2 gives the full variable domain: ETGVTQSPTHLIKTRGQQVTLRCSSQSGHNTVSWYQQALGQGPQFIFQYYREEENGRGNFPPRFSGLQFPNYSSELNVNALELDDSALYLCASSLEGPYGYTFGSGTRLTVV.

This sequence joins TRBV16 and TRBJ1-1; maybe TRBD1 (5 bases). V was shortened by 5 bases and J by 2 bases, with 12 bases between the two germline ends. In germline, CDR1 is KGHSY, CDR2 FQNENV. This CDR3 region has 14 residues. CDR3: CASSEKGINTEAFF. In DNA form, the CDR3 reads TGTGCCAGCAGCGAAAAGGGGATCAACACTGAAGCTTTCTTT.

The chain recombines TRBV27 with TRBJ2-1; TRBD2 matches at 13 bases. The CDR3 sequence is 15 residues long. The V gene's germline CDR1 is MNHEY and CDR2 SMNVEV (reference sequence). V lost 4 bases and J lost 4; bases outside the gene matches: 1. This chain's CDR3 is CASSWTSGGYNEQFF. The CDR3 DNA is TGTGCCAGCAGTTGGACTAGCGGGGGTTACAATGAGCAGTTCTTC.

This rearrangement joins TRBV6-1 to TRBJ1-5; D might be TRBD1 (6 bases). Per germline, CDR1 MNHNS and CDR2 SASEGT. V lost 1 base, J lost 0 bases, and 19 bases lay in between. The CDR3 runs to 19 residues. The CDR3 coding sequence is TGTGCCAGCAGTGAAGTGGGCCAGGGGCGCAGGAATAGCAATCAGCCCCAGCATTTT. Translated, it gives CASSEVGQGRRNSNQPQHF.

The rearrangement uses TRBV11-1 and TRBJ2-7; TRBD2 agrees at 11 bases. In germline, CDR1 is SGHAT, CDR2 FQDESV (reference sequence). The CDR3 consists of 15 residues. Unmatched junction bases numbered 1, after V lost 2 bases and J lost 1 base. CDR3 region: CASSLRTSGSYEQYF. CDR3 bases: TGTGCCAGCAGCTTAAGGACTAGCGGGTCCTACGAGCAGTACTTC.

This clone has just a few counts. This sequence joins TRBV4-1 and TRBJ1-1, with D unresolved. V was cut by 4 bases and J by 8 bases, with 17 bases left in between. The CDR3 is 14 amino acids. CDR1 and CDR2 from the germline V gene are MGHRA and YSYEKL. The CDR3 nucleotides are TGCGCCAGCAGCCTAGCCCGGGGAACAGAAGAAGCTTTCTTT. Translated: CASSLARGTEEAFF.

V usage is TRBV14 and J usage is TRBJ2-7; D may be TRBD2 (6 bases). Trimming left V 4 bases short and J 4 bases short, with 17 bases between. Germline V gene sequence: CDR1 SGHDN, CDR2 FVKESK. CDR3 length: 15 residues. The DNA for the CDR3 is TGTGCCAGCAGCCTCGGAGGGGTGAAGGGGTACGAGCAGTACTTC. Amino acid sequence: CASSLGGVKGYEQYF.

The chain couples TRBV25-1 to TRBJ2-1, with 10 bases that match TRBD2. Looked up from germline, CDR1 is MGHDK and CDR2 is SYGVNS. The CDR3 is made up of 16 amino acids. V dropped 6 bases and J dropped 6; count of bases not matched to a gene: 11. CDR3 residues: CASSPSILAGVNEQFF. As DNA, the CDR3 is TGTGCCAGCAGCCCGAGTATCCTAGCGGGGGTCAATGAGCAGTTCTTC.

The genes are TRBV11-2 and TRBJ2-3, with a tentative D call TRBD1 (6 bases). Between the trimmed V and J ends, which lost 3 bases and 5 bases, there was a span of 18 bases. The CDR3 is 16 amino acids. The germline V gene has CDR1 SGHAT and CDR2 FQNNGV. As DNA, the CDR3 is TGTGCCAGCAGCTTTGGGCAGTGGGGGCGCGAAGATACGCAGTATTTT. It yields the protein CASSFGQWGREDTQYF.

This chain joins TRBV6-1 and TRBJ2-7; D is uncertain. The V and J ends lost 4 bases and 4 bases respectively, with 14 bases between them. This CDR3 has 14 residues. From germline, CDR1 is MNHNS and CDR2 SASEGT. The CDR3 sequence is CASSVGPDLYEQYF. In DNA, the CDR3 is TGTGCCAGCAGTGTTGGGCCGGATCTTTACGAGCAGTACTTC.

The chain couples TRBV15 to TRBJ1-2; 10 bases match TRBD1. J lost 7 bases, V lost 4 bases, and 6 bases had no gene match. This CDR3 contains 14 residues. Per germline, CDR1 LNHNV and CDR2 YYDKDF (reference sequence). CDR3 coding DNA: TGTGCCACCAGCATGGGACAGGGGTCGTTTGGCTACACCTTC. Translating it yields CATSMGQGSFGYTF.

The chain uses TRBV5-1 and TRBJ2-2; no clear D. Trimming cost V 0 bases and J 4 bases, with 7 bases left between them. Per germline, CDR1 SGHRS and CDR2 YFSETQ. The CDR3 is 14 amino acids. The CDR3 is CASSLETPTGELFF. The CDR3 DNA is TGCGCCAGCAGCTTGGAGACTCCCACCGGGGAGCTGTTTTTT.

V is TRBV19 and J is TRBJ1-2; D is unresolved. Trimming pared 6 bases from V and 3 bases from J, leaving 11 bases between. The CDR3 extends over 13 amino acids. From germline, CDR1 is LNHDA and CDR2 SQIVND (reference sequence). CDR3 region: CASREARYYGYTF. CDR3 nucleotide sequence: TGTGCCAGTAGGGAGGCTCGCTACTATGGCTACACCTTC.

The chain carries TRBV9 and TRBJ2-7, with TRBD1 identical over 11 bases. The junction had 12 bases not matched to a gene; V was cut back by 3 bases and J by 7 bases. The germline V gene has CDR1 SGDLS and CDR2 YYNGEE. The length of the CDR3 is 16 residues. In DNA, the CDR3 is TGTGCCAGCAGCGACGCTAGGACAGGGGGCATGAGTGAGCAGTACTTC. Translated: CASSDARTGGMSEQYF.

V gene TRBV7-9 combines with J gene TRBJ1-2; maybe TRBD1 (6 bases). Germline CDR1 is SEHNR and CDR2 is FQNEAQ (reference sequence). This CDR3 is built from 15 residues. The germline V and J ends were trimmed by 1 base and 8 bases, with 17 bases remaining between them. In nucleotides, the CDR3 is TGTGCCAGCAGCTTAGGGGTTGGGGGCACGACGGGCTACACCTTC. It encodes CASSLGVGGTTGYTF.

This chain joins TRBV27 and TRBJ1-1; TRBD1 matches at 9 bases. The CDR3 contains 14 residues. The germline V gene encodes CDR1 MNHEY and CDR2 SMNVEV (reference sequence). The trim removed 6 bases at V and 0 bases at J, leaving 2 bases unmatched. The CDR3 DNA reads TGTGCCAGCAGCCACAGGGGGCTGAACACTGAAGCTTTCTTT. This sequence encodes CASSHRGLNTEAFF.

The chain is built from TRBV4-1 and TRBJ2-7; 7 positions match TRBD1. Trimming removed 0 bases from V and 0 bases from J; junction bases left unmatched: 5. Germline V gene sequence: CDR1 MGHRA, CDR2 YSYEKL. This CDR3 region has 16 residues. DNA of the CDR3: TGCGCCAGCAGCCAAGATCAGGACAGGAGCTCCTACGAGCAGTACTTC. Residues: CASSQDQDRSSYEQYF.

The chain couples TRBV15 to TRBJ2-5, with TRBD2 matching 8 bases. J was trimmed by 5 bases and V by 1 base; bases with no gene match: 15. Germline-derived CDR1 and CDR2 are LNHNV and YYDKDF (reference sequence). CDR3 size: 18 residues. The CDR3 coding sequence is TGTGCCACCAGCAGAGTTTTGCGGACTAGCCTCGGGTTGGAGACCCAGTACTTC. This codes for CATSRVLRTSLGLETQYF.

V is TRBV5-8 and J is TRBJ1-1; D unclear. This CDR3 spans 14 amino acids. Per the germline V gene, CDR1 is SGHTS and CDR2 is YDEGEE. V gave up 0 bases and J gave up 5 bases, with 11 bases separating them. The DNA for the CDR3 is TGTGCCAGCAGCTTGGCCCCGTCGGGGACTGAAGCTTTCTTT. Translated: CASSLAPSGTEAFF.

The rearrangement joins TRBV13 to TRBJ2-1; tentatively, D is TRBD1 (6 bases). The V gene lost 3 bases and the J gene lost 9 bases, with 12 bases spanning the gap. CDR1 and CDR2 (germline): PRHDT, FYEKMQ (reference sequence). The CDR3 covers 13 residues. CDR3 in DNA: TGTGCCAGCAGCTTTAATTTAGGGGGTGAGCAGTTCTTC. Translating gives CASSFNLGGEQFF.

The rearrangement uses TRBV7-6 and TRBJ1-1; tentatively, D is TRBD1 (5 bases). The CDR3 runs to 13 residues. CDR1 and CDR2 (germline): SGHVS, FNYEAQ. The V and J ends lost 4 bases and 1 base respectively, with 7 bases between them. The CDR3 bases are TGTGCCAGCAGCTCAGGACAGAACACTGAAGCTTTCTTT. It specifies CASSSGQNTEAFF.

The chain links TRBV6-5 to TRBJ2-7, with a weak D call TRBD2 (6 bases). The germline V gene encodes CDR1 MNHEY and CDR2 SVGAGI. The V end lost 6 bases, the J end lost 3 bases, and 18 bases lay between the germline ends. The CDR3 has 15 amino acids. CDR3 loop: CASRWGRDSDYEQYF. The CDR3 DNA follows: TGTGCCAGCAGATGGGGCCGGGACTCCGACTACGAGCAGTACTTC.

The CDR3 sequence: CASRRIEAFF. As DNA, the CDR3 is TGTGCCAGCAGGAGGATTGAAGCTTTCTTT. This chain uses TRBV28 with TRBJ1-1; D remains ambiguous. V was shortened by 6 bases and J by 7 bases, with 6 bases between the two germline ends. The CDR3 covers 10 residues. Germline CDR1 and CDR2: MDHEN and SYDVKM. Full variable domain (rest looked up from reference TRBV28 and TRBJ1-1): DVKVTQSSRYLVKRTGEKVFLECVQDMDHENMFWYRQDPGLGLRLIYFSYDVKMKEKGDIPEGYSVSREKKERFSLILESASTNQTSMYLCASRRIEAFFGQGTRLTVV.

The rearrangement joins TRBV6-1 to TRBJ1-1; perhaps TRBD1 as D (6 bases). CDR1 MNHNS and CDR2 SASEGT come from the germline V gene. Trimming removed 9 bases at V and 1 base at J, with 15 bases between. The CDR3 loop spans 14 amino acids. The CDR3 DNA is TGTGCCAGTAGGACAGACCCTTCGAACACTGAAGCTTTCTTT. This codes for CASRTDPSNTEAFF.